This TCR beta chain was recovered during a study of regulatory T cells in long-lasting Graves disease. This clonotype was observed many times. Building of the TCR beta libraries involved iRepertoire HTBI primers and Arm-PCR of CDR3 regions. Each CDR3 protein gets one entry after TCRdb re-called the multiplex PCR reads with MiXCR. Found here are approximately 560,000 distinct CDR3 sequences, around 15% of them singletons; the top ten hold around 12%. Time point noted: newly diagnosed GD, antithyroid drugs for less than 3 months. PBMC-extracted RNA yielded the TCR library. Trimming took off 3 bases at V and 7 bases at J, with 16 bases between the two ends. The CDR3 loop spans 14 amino acids. Germline assignment: CDR1 SGHTA and CDR2 FQGNSA. The data also belong to a second study, concerning T cells in Graves' hyperthyroidism and ophthalmopathy. This second report adds: Blood also carried most thyroid clonotypes expanded above 0.001.

The chain couples TRBV7-2 to TRBJ2-7, with a possible D match to TRBD1 (6 bases). Sequencing was performed on peripheral blood mononuclear cells (PBMCs), taken at new diagnosis, from a patient treated with antithyroid drugs. The clonotype originates from a man between 18 and 35 years old with Graves disease. The CDR3 region has the DNA TGTGCCAGCAGCTTGAAGAGGACAGTGGGGGAGCAGTACTTC. It specifies CASSLKRTVGEQYF. Looking up the rest from reference TRBV7-2 and TRBJ2-7 gives the full variable domain: GAGVSQSPSNKVTEKGKDVELRCDPISGHTALYWYRQSLGQGLEFLIYFQGNSAPDKSGLPSDRFSAERTGGSVSTLTIQRTQQEDSAVYLCASSLKRTVGEQYFGPGTRLTVT.